The clone carrying this T cell receptor (beta chain) was observed many times. Its cognate antigen is unknown. TCRdb fed the 5' RACE reads into MiXCR, producing one record per CDR3 protein. Among 550,000 to 700,000 distinct CDR3 sequences listed, more than 9% were seen once. This entry comes from a study of identical twins. The CDR3 covers 13 residues. V lost 6 bases and J 0 bases, leaving 5 bases between the germline ends. Study observations and caveats: Insertions were reduced in abundant cord blood beta clonotypes but not in memory repertoires.

These records were also assigned to another study, of yellow fever vaccine responses in identical twins.

The chain is built from TRBV12-3 or TRBV12-4 and TRBJ2-2; D unclear. This clonotype was sampled from a woman aged 18-29 years in good health. The specimen sequenced was PBMCs. The chain's CDR3 is CASRIANTGELFF. Written as DNA, the CDR3 is TGTGCCAGCAGAATCGCGAACACCGGGGAGCTGTTTTTT.